One sample yielded the 30 T cell receptor beta chains listed below, sequenced in a study of blood T cell repertoires in COVID-19. Assay: immunoSEQ multiplex PCR; the TCRdb copy retains only in-frame clones and omits some. Of some 150,000 clones listed, 84% are singletons. The source material was PBMCs or T cells enriched from blood (not recorded which). The receptors were sampled from a woman aged 50 to 60 who had been exposed to COVID-19.

This chain connects TRBV30 to TRBJ1-2, with 8 bases aligning to TRBD1. Germline V CDR1 and CDR2: GTSNPN, SVGIG (reference sequence). V was pared by 5 bases and J by 0 bases, with 8 bases of the junction left unmatched. The CDR3 loop spans 15 amino acids. The CDR3 DNA is TGTGCCTGGCAAGGACAGGGAATCGCTAACTATGGCTACACCTTC. Amino acid sequence: CAWQGQGIANYGYTF.

The V and J genes are TRBV7-2 and TRBJ1-3; D gene ambiguous. Germline CDR1 and CDR2: SGHTA and FQGNSA. V was pared by 2 bases and J by 0 bases, with 11 bases between. The CDR3 spans 16 residues. The CDR3, as DNA: TGTGCCAGCAGCTTAAAACCCCCAGGCTCTGGAAACACCATATATTTT. Encoded protein: CASSLKPPGSGNTIYF.

The V call is TRBV7-6, the J call TRBJ2-7; 7 positions match TRBD2. The ends lost 0 bases at V and 4 bases at J; junction bases unmatched: 6. In germline, CDR1 is SGHVS, CDR2 FNYEAQ. CDR3 size: 15 residues. The CDR3 coding sequence is TGTGCCAGCAGCTTAGCTGGGGGGGATAGTTACGAGCAGTACTTC. Translated: CASSLAGGDSYEQYF.

This clone came up once. The chain joins TRBV11-2 to TRBJ2-3; 7 nucleotides align to TRBD1. The CDR3 consists of 18 residues. Germline values: CDR1 SGHAT, CDR2 FQNNGV. Unmatched junction bases numbered 11, after V lost 1 base and J lost 1 base. DNA of the CDR3: TGTGCCAGCAGCTTAGGGCTATGGGGAGACAGGGGCACAGATACGCAGTATTTT. It yields the protein CASSLGLWGDRGTDTQYF.

The chain uses TRBV3-1 (or the pseudogene TRBV3-2) and TRBJ2-5; maybe TRBD1 (6 bases). The CDR3 consists of 13 residues. Germline V lookup: CDR1 LGHDT, CDR2 YNNKEL (reference sequence). The V gene lost 0 bases and the J gene lost 7 bases, with 9 bases spanning the gap. CDR3 region: CASSQDKGGTQYF. The CDR3 DNA reads as TGTGCCAGCAGCCAAGATAAAGGGGGGACCCAGTACTTC.

This clone has only a few counts. The rearrangement links TRBV7-9 to TRBJ1-2, with 8 bases matching TRBD1. The V and J ends lost 5 bases and 6 bases, in that order; junction bases with no gene match: 11. The CDR3 length is 15 residues. Germline loops: CDR1 SEHNR, CDR2 FQNEAQ (reference sequence). Here the CDR3 reads CASSPPGQGANGYTF. The CDR3 nucleotides read TGTGCCAGCAGCCCCCCAGGACAGGGAGCGAATGGCTACACCTTC.

The chain carries TRBV5-1 and TRBJ2-4, with 8 bases matching TRBD2. Germline trimming cut 2 bases from V and 6 bases from J; bases unmatched to any gene: 10. This CDR3 has 16 amino acids. Germline CDR1 is SGHRS and CDR2 is YFSETQ. CDR3: CASSFSPGSGGNIQYF. The CDR3 nucleotides are TGCGCCAGCAGCTTCTCCCCGGGAAGCGGGGGAAACATTCAGTACTTC.

Of note for this clone: Other DNA sequences of this sample code for an identical CDR3. This chain uses TRBV7-9 with TRBJ1-2, with 7 bases matching TRBD1. Trimming took 4 bases from V and 5 from J; bases not matched to a gene: 4. CDR3 length: 13 residues. Germline CDR1 is SEHNR and CDR2 is FQNEAQ (reference sequence). The CDR3 here is CASSSTGLYGYTF. Written as DNA, the CDR3 is TGTGCCAGCAGCTCGACAGGGTTGTATGGCTACACCTTC. The whole variable domain, filled in from reference TRBV7-9 and TRBJ1-2, reads DTGVSQNPRHKITKRGQNVTFRCDPISEHNRLYWYRQTLGQGPEFLTYFQNEAQLEKSRLLSDRFSAERPKGSFSTLEIQRTEQGDSAMYLCASSSTGLYGYTFGSGTRLTVV.

J is TRBJ2-1 and V is TRBV27; D might be TRBD2 (6 bases). Germline lookup yields CDR1 MNHEY and CDR2 SMNVEV (reference sequence). The CDR3 runs 14 residues. Trimming shortened V by 5 bases and J by 6 bases, and 14 bases separated the two germline ends. Here the CDR3 reads CASSVTGSSNEQFF. For the CDR3, the DNA is TGTGCCAGCAGTGTCACCGGGAGTAGCAATGAGCAGTTCTTC.

This clone was seen once. This chain links TRBV7-8 with TRBJ1-1; TRBD1 agrees at 7 bases. The CDR3 runs 17 residues. The trim removed 5 bases at V and 0 bases at J, leaving 12 bases unmatched. From germline, CDR1 is SGHVS and CDR2 FQNEAQ. The CDR3 here is CASSQGTARGVNTEAFF. CDR3 nucleotide sequence: TGTGCCAGCAGCCAAGGGACAGCACGGGGAGTGAACACTGAAGCTTTCTTT.

The genes are TRBV10-1 and TRBJ1-2; D is unresolved. There are 13 residues in the CDR3. The germline V gene has CDR1 WNHNN and CDR2 SYGVQD (reference sequence). V was trimmed by 3 bases and J by 4 bases, leaving 9 bases between them. The CDR3 DNA reads as TGCGCCAGCAGTGACAGTACTAGCTATGGCTACACCTTC. Encoded protein: CASSDSTSYGYTF.

This chain uses TRBV9 with TRBJ1-2; 8 nucleotides agree with TRBD1. The CDR3 extends over 15 amino acids. In germline, CDR1 is SGDLS, CDR2 YYNGEE. V lost 3 bases, J lost 8 bases, and 12 bases stayed unmatched. The CDR3 DNA is TGTGCCAGCAGCGCCAACCAAGGACAGGGCGGCGGCTACACCTTC. It encodes CASSANQGQGGGYTF.

This chain connects TRBV6-5 to TRBJ1-5; maybe TRBD1 (6 bases). CDR3 length: 16 amino acids. The V end was cut by 4 bases, the J end by 0 bases, with 13 bases between. Germline CDR1 and CDR2: MNHEY and SVGAGI. The CDR3 sequence is CASSSGGGVSNQPQHF. CDR3 in DNA: TGTGCCAGCAGTTCAGGAGGGGGGGTTAGCAATCAGCCCCAGCATTTT.

The sample holds one count of this clone. The rearrangement joins TRBV6-6 to TRBJ1-1, with D possibly matching TRBD1 (6 bases). The V end was cut by 6 bases, the J end by 6 bases, with 17 bases between. The CDR3 runs to 14 residues. Germline V gives CDR1 MNHNY, CDR2 SVGAGI (reference sequence). The CDR3: CASSAPRGGAEAFF. CDR3 nucleotide sequence: TGTGCCAGCAGCGCCCCCAGGGGAGGGGCTGAAGCTTTCTTT.

In DNA, the CDR3 is TGTGCCAGCAGCGGAACAGGGGGCGTAGGTGAAAAACTGTTTTTT. Translation gives CASSGTGGVGEKLFF. The gene calls are TRBV9 and TRBJ1-4; 9 nucleotides agree with TRBD1. The J segment lost 7 bases and the V segment lost 3 bases, leaving 7 bases of the junction unmatched. The CDR3 loop spans 15 amino acids. Germline V lookup: CDR1 SGDLS, CDR2 YYNGEE.

The gene calls are TRBV6-5 and TRBJ2-2; D gene unclear. CDR1 is MNHEY and CDR2 is SVGAGI in the germline V gene. This CDR3 contains 14 residues. The V and J ends lost 7 bases and 8 bases respectively, with 17 bases between them. The CDR3 region is CASTLAGSRGELFF. CDR3 nucleotides: TGTGCCAGCACCCTCGCCGGCTCTAGGGGGGAGCTGTTTTTT.

The genes are TRBV5-1 and TRBJ2-5, with D hard to call. Germline V gene sequence: CDR1 SGHRS, CDR2 YFSETQ. The CDR3 has 13 amino acids. Trimming took off 3 bases at V and 7 bases at J, with 13 bases between the two ends. CDR3 residues: CASSSGLTGTQYF. The CDR3 bases are TGCGCCAGCAGCTCCGGTCTAACGGGGACCCAGTACTTC.

This clone was observed a single time. The chain links TRBV29-1 to TRBJ2-7; perhaps TRBD1 as D (5 bases). Trimming took 4 bases from V and 3 from J, leaving 13 bases between them. The CDR3 is 13 residues long. Germline lookup yields CDR1 SQVTM and CDR2 ANQGSEA. The chain's CDR3 is CSVARGFFYEQYF. The DNA of the CDR3 is TGCAGCGTTGCAAGGGGATTTTTCTACGAGCAGTACTTC.

This clone showed up just a few times. The V and J genes are TRBV5-1 and TRBJ1-2; possible D gene TRBD1, 5 bases. Germline CDR1 SGHRS, CDR2 YFSETQ. The V end lost 4 bases, the J end lost 7 bases, and 23 bases lay between the germline ends. The CDR3 contains 16 residues. CDR3: CASSLPAQAFGSGYTF. In nucleotides, the CDR3 is TGCGCCAGCAGCCTCCCGGCACAGGCGTTCGGAAGTGGCTACACCTTC.

V gene TRBV5-4 combines with J gene TRBJ2-5; the match to TRBD2 covers 8 bases. The CDR3 runs 17 residues. Germline CDR1 reads SGHNT; CDR2 reads YYREEE (reference sequence). The V and J ends lost 2 bases and 4 bases, in that order; junction bases with no gene match: 13. The CDR3 DNA reads TGTGCCAGCAGCTTTGGCCCGACCGGGGGGGCGGGAGAGACCCAGTACTTC. Its translation is CASSFGPTGGAGETQYF.

The chain couples TRBV5-4 to TRBJ2-1; TRBD2 matches 13 bases. There are 16 residues in the CDR3. After removal of 5 bases from V and 4 bases from J, the junction contained 6 bases not matched to a gene. Germline values: CDR1 SGHNT, CDR2 YYREEE (reference sequence). The CDR3, as DNA: TGTGCCAGCAGTGATCTGGGACTAGCGGGGTACAATGAGCAGTTCTTC. Protein sequence: CASSDLGLAGYNEQFF.

This chain connects TRBV7-9 to TRBJ1-2; D gene ambiguous. Trimming stripped 5 bases from V and 4 bases from J, with 11 bases between. Germline V gene data show CDR1 as SEHNR and CDR2 as FQNEAQ (reference sequence). The CDR3 covers 13 residues. The CDR3 DNA reads TGTGCCAGCAGCCCCTACCTCCCCTATGGCTACACCTTC. Protein: CASSPYLPYGYTF.

The chain has TRBV5-4 and TRBJ2-7, with a possible D match to TRBD1 (5 bases). Looked up from germline, CDR1 is SGHNT and CDR2 is YYREEE (reference sequence). The CDR3 spans 14 residues. The V end lost 5 bases, the J end lost 6 bases, and 18 bases lay between the germline ends. The CDR3 DNA sequence: TGTGCCAGCAGACAAACGCAGGGCCTGGGCGAGCAGTACTTC. This codes for CASRQTQGLGEQYF.

The J gene is TRBJ2-2, the V gene TRBV6-9, with D perhaps matching TRBD2 (5 bases). The CDR3 has 16 residues. V gave up 2 bases and J gave up 2 bases, with 12 bases separating them. From germline, CDR1 is MNHGY and CDR2 SVAAGI. Here the CDR3 DNA reads TGTGCCAGCAGTTATCGGGCGAGGGCCAACACCGGGGAGCTGTTTTTT. Its translation is CASSYRARANTGELFF.

This rearrangement joins TRBV5-6 to TRBJ1-6; D is possibly TRBD1 (5 bases). CDR3 length equals 16 residues. Germline V gene sequence: CDR1 SGHDT, CDR2 YYEEEE. With 4 bases removed from V and 8 bases from J, the gap between germline ends came to 19 bases. CDR3 bases: TGTGCCAGCAGCGCCCATCTAACAGGAGGGTATTCACCCCTCCACTTT. It specifies CASSAHLTGGYSPLHF.

The chain combines TRBV7-2 with TRBJ2-1; 7 bases fit TRBD2. Germline V gene data show CDR1 as SGHTA and CDR2 as FQGNSA. This CDR3 contains 13 residues. With V trimmed by 4 bases and J by 7 bases, 4 bases remained unmatched. DNA for the CDR3: TGTGCCAGCAGCTCCAGGACTAGGAATGAGCAGTTCTTC. This encodes CASSSRTRNEQFF.

The rearrangement joins TRBV10-2 to TRBJ2-3, with 9 bases aligning to TRBD2. Unmatched junction bases numbered 8, after V lost 5 bases and J lost 2 bases. The CDR3 consists of 16 residues. Germline-derived CDR1 and CDR2 are WSHSY and SAAADI. CDR3 amino acids: CASSRGLAGSTDTQYF. The CDR3 region has the DNA TGCGCCAGCAGTCGGGGACTAGCTGGATCCACAGATACGCAGTATTTT.

The rearrangement uses TRBV3-1 (or the pseudogene TRBV3-2) and TRBJ1-3; possibly TRBD1 for D (6 bases). The CDR3 length is 17 residues. Germline CDR1 and CDR2: LGHDT and YNNKEL (reference sequence). The V and J ends lost 4 bases and 3 bases respectively, with 19 bases between them. This chain's CDR3 is CASSPRDTAFLGNTIYF. The DNA for the CDR3 is TGTGCCAGCAGCCCCCGGGACACCGCCTTCCTTGGAAACACCATATATTTT.

J is TRBJ1-2 and V is TRBV5-1; D gene uncertain. V lost 7 bases to trimming and J lost 1 base, with 11 bases between them. The length of the CDR3 is 13 residues. CDR1 SGHRS and CDR2 YFSETQ come from the germline V gene. The DNA of the CDR3 is TGCGCCAGCCACTCCACGGGTAACTATGGCTACACCTTC. Translating gives CASHSTGNYGYTF.

The chain combines TRBV6-1 with TRBJ1-5; possibly TRBD1 for D (5 bases). With 1 base removed from V and 4 bases from J, the gap between germline ends came to 8 bases. CDR3 length: 14 residues. Germline CDR1 MNHNS, CDR2 SASEGT. The CDR3 DNA reads TGTGCCAGCAGTGAAGGGCAGGGAAATCAGCCCCAGCATTTT. Translation: CASSEGQGNQPQHF.